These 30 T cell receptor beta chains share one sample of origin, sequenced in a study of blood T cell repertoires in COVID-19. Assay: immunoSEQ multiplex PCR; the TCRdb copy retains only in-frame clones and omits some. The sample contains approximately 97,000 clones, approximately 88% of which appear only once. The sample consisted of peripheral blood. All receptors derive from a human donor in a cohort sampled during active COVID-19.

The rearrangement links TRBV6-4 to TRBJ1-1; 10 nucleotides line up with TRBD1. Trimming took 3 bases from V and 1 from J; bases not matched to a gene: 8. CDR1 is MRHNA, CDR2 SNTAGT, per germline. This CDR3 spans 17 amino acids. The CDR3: CASSEPGTGVPNTEAFF. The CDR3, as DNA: TGTGCCAGCAGTGAACCCGGGACAGGGGTACCGAACACTGAAGCTTTCTTT.

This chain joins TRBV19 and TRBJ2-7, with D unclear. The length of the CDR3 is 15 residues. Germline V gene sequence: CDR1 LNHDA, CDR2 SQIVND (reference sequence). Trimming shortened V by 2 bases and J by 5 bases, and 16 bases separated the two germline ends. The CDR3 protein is CASSIWRSNTHEQYF. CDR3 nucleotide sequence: TGTGCCAGTAGTATATGGCGGTCGAATACCCACGAGCAGTACTTC.

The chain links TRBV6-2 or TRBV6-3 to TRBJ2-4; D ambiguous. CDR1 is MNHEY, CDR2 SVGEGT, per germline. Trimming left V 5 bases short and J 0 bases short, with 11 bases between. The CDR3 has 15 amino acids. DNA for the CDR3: TGTGCCAGCAGTCCGTTAGATTTAGCCAAAAACATTCAGTACTTC. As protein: CASSPLDLAKNIQYF.

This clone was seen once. The CDR3 nucleotides are TGTGCCAGCAGTGCCCGGGAGGGACGGACCACCTACGAGCAGTACTTC. The encoded protein is CASSAREGRTTYEQYF. The V call is TRBV9, the J call TRBJ2-7; TRBD2 matches at 8 bases. The germline CDR1 and CDR2 sequences are SGDLS and YYNGEE. This CDR3 is 16 amino acids long. With 5 bases clipped from V and 2 bases from J, the junction kept 12 bases outside the gene matches.

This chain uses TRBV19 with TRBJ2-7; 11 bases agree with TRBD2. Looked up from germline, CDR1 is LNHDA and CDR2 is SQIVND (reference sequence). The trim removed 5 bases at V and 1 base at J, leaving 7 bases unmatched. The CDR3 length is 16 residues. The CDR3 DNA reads TGTGCCAGTAGTGGAAGGACTAGCGGGTTTTCCTACGAGCAGTACTTC. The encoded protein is CASSGRTSGFSYEQYF.

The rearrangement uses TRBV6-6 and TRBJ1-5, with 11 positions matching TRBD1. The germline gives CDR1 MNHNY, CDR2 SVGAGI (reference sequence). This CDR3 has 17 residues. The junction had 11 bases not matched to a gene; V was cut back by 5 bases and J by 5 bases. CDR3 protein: CASSRRGDRGWDQPQHF. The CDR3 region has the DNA TGTGCCAGCAGTCGCCGAGGGGACAGGGGGTGGGATCAGCCCCAGCATTTT.

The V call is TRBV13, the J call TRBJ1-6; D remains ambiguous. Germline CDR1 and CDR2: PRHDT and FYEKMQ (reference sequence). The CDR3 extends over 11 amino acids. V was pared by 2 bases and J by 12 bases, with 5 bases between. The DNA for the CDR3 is TGTGCCAGCAGCTTATCGGGACCCCTCCACTTT. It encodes CASSLSGPLHF.

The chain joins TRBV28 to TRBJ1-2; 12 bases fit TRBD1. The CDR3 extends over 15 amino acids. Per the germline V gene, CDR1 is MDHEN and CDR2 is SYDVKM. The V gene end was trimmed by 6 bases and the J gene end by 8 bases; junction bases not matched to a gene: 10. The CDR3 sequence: CASRKGDRGLRGYTF. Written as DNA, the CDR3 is TGTGCCAGCAGGAAAGGGGACAGGGGGCTCAGGGGCTACACCTTC.

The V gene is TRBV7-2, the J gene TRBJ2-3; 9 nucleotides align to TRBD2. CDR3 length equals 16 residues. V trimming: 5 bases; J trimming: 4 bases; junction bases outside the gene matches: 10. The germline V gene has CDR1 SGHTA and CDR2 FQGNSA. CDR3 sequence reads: CASSPWRGGRSDTQYF. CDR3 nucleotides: TGTGCCAGCAGCCCGTGGCGGGGGGGCCGGTCAGATACGCAGTATTTT.

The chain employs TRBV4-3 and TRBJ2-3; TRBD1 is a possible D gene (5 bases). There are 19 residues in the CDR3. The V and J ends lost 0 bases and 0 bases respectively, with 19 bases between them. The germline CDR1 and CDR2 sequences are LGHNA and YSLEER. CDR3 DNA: TGCGCCAGCAGCCAAGACCCAGGGATTCTAGACTCTAGCACAGATACGCAGTATTTT. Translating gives CASSQDPGILDSSTDTQYF.

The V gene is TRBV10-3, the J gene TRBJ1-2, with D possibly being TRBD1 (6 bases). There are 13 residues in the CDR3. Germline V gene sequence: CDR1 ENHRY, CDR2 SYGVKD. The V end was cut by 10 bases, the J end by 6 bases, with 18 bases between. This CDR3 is CATALQGYDGYTF. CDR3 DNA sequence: TGTGCCACCGCTCTACAGGGTTATGATGGCTACACCTTC.

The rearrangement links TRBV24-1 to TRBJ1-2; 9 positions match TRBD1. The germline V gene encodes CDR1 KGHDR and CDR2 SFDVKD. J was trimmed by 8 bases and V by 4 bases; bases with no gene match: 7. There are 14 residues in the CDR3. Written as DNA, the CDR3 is TGTGCCACCAGTGACGGACAGGGGACTCGCGGCTACACCTTC. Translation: CATSDGQGTRGYTF.

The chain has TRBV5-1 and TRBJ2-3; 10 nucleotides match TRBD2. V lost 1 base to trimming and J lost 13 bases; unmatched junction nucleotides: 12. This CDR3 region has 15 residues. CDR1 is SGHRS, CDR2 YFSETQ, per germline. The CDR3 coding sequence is TGCGCCAGCAGCTTGTCCTTACCTGGACTAGCGGTGGAGTATTTT. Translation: CASSLSLPGLAVEYF.

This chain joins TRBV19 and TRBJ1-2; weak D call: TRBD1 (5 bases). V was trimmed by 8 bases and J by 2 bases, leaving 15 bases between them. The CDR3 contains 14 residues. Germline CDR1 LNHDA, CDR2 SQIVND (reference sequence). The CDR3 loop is CASQEGGVNYGYTF. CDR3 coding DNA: TGTGCCAGTCAAGAAGGAGGGGTGAACTATGGCTACACCTTC.

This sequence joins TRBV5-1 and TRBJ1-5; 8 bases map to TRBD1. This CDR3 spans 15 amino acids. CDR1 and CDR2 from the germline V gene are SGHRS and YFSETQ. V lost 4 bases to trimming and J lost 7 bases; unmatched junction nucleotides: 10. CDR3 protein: CASSPGGPGGQPQHF. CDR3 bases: TGCGCCAGCAGCCCGGGTGGGCCAGGGGGCCAGCCCCAGCATTTT.

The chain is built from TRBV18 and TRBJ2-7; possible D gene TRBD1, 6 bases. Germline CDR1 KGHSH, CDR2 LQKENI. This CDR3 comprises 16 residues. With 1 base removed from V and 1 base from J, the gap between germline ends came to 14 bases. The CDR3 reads CASSPRDKVVSYEQYF. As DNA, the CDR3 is TGTGCCAGCTCACCACGGGACAAGGTCGTTTCCTACGAGCAGTACTTC.

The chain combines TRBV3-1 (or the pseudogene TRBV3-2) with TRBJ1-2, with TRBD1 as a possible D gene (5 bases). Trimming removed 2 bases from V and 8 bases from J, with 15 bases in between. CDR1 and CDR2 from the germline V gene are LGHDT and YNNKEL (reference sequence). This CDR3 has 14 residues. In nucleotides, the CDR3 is TGTGCCAGCAGCCAAACGAACCGGGGGATCGGCTACACCTTC. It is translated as CASSQTNRGIGYTF.

The CDR3 loop is CASSVGPQGAGGEQYF. The CDR3 nucleotides read TGTGCCAGCAGCGTAGGACCCCAGGGGGCTGGCGGCGAGCAGTACTTC. The rearrangement links TRBV9 to TRBJ2-7; 8 bases agree with TRBD1. Trimming removed 0 bases from V and 6 bases from J; junction bases left unmatched: 11. Germline-derived CDR1 and CDR2 are SGDLS and YYNGEE. The CDR3 runs to 16 residues.

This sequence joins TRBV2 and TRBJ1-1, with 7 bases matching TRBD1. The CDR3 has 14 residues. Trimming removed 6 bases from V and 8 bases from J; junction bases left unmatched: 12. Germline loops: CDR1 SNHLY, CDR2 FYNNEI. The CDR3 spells CASSDRQGQLEAFF. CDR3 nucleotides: TGTGCCAGCAGCGATCGACAGGGCCAACTGGAAGCTTTCTTT.

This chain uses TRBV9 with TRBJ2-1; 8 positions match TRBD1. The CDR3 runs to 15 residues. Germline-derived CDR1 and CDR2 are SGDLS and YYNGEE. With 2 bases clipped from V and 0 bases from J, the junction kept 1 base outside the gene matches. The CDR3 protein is CASSVGTGSYNEQFF. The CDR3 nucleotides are TGTGCCAGCAGCGTGGGGACAGGCTCCTACAATGAGCAGTTCTTC.

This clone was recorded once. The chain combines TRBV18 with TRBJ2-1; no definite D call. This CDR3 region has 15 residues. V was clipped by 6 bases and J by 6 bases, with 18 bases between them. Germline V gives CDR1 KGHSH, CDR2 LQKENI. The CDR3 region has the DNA TGTGCCAGCTCCCCGACTTCCTCAACCCTCAATGAGCAGTTCTTC. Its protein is CASSPTSSTLNEQFF.

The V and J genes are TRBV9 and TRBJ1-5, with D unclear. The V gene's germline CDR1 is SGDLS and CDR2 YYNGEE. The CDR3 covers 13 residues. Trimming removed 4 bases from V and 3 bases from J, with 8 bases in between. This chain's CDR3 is CASSIGLNQPQHF. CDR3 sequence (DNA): TGTGCCAGCAGCATCGGTCTCAATCAGCCCCAGCATTTT.

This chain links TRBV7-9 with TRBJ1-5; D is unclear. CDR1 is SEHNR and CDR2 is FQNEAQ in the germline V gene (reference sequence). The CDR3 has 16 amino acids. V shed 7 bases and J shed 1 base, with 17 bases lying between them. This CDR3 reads CASTTSLAVSNQPQHF. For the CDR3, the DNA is TGTGCCAGCACCACCTCCTTAGCGGTGAGCAATCAGCCCCAGCATTTT.

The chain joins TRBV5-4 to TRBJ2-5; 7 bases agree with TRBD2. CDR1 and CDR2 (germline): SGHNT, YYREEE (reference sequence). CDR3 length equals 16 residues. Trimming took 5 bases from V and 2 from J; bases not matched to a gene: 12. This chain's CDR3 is CASSLGLVASQETQYF. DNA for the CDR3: TGTGCCAGCAGTCTCGGACTAGTAGCCTCACAAGAGACCCAGTACTTC.

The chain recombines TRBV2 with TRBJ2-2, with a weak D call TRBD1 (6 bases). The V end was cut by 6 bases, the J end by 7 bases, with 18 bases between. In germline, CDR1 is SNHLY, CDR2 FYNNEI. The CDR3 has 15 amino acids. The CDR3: CASSPGTLGFGELFF. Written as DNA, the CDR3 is TGTGCCAGCAGCCCCGGGACACTTGGGTTCGGGGAGCTGTTTTTT.

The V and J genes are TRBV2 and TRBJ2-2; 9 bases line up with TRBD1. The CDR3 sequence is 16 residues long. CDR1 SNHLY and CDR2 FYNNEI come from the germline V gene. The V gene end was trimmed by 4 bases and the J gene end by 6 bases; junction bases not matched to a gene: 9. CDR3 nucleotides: TGTGCCAGCAGTGTGGGACAGGGAGGGGCATCCGGGGAGCTGTTTTTT. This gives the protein CASSVGQGGASGELFF.

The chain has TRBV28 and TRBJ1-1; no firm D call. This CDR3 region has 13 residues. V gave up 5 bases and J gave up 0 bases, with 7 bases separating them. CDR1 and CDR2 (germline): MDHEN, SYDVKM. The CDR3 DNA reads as TGTGCCAGCAGTCTAACAGTGAACACTGAAGCTTTCTTT. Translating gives CASSLTVNTEAFF.

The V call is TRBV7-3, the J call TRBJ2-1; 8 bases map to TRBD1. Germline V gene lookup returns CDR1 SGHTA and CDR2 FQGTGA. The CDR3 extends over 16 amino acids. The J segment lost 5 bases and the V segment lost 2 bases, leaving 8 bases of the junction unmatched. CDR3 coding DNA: TGTGCCAGCAGCTTATTGTTCCACAGGGGGGACAATGAGCAGTTCTTC. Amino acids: CASSLLFHRGDNEQFF. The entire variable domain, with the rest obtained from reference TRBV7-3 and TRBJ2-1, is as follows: GAGVSQTPSNKVTEKGKYVELRCDPISGHTALYWYRQSLGQGPEFLIYFQGTGAADDSGLPNDRFFAVRPEGSVSTLKIQRTERGDSAVYLCASSLLFHRGDNEQFFGPGTRLTVL.

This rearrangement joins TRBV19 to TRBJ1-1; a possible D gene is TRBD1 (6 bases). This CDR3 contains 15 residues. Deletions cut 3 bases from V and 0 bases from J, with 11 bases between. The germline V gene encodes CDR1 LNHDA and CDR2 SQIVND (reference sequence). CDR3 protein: CASSIPTGLNTEAFF. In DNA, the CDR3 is TGTGCCAGTAGTATTCCGACAGGATTGAACACTGAAGCTTTCTTT.

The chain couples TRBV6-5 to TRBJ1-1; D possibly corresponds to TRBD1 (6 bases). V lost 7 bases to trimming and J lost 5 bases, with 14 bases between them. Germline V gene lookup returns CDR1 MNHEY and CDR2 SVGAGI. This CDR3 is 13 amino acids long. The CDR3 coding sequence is TGTGCCAGCAACCTCCGAACAGGGACTGAAGCTTTCTTT. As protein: CASNLRTGTEAFF.